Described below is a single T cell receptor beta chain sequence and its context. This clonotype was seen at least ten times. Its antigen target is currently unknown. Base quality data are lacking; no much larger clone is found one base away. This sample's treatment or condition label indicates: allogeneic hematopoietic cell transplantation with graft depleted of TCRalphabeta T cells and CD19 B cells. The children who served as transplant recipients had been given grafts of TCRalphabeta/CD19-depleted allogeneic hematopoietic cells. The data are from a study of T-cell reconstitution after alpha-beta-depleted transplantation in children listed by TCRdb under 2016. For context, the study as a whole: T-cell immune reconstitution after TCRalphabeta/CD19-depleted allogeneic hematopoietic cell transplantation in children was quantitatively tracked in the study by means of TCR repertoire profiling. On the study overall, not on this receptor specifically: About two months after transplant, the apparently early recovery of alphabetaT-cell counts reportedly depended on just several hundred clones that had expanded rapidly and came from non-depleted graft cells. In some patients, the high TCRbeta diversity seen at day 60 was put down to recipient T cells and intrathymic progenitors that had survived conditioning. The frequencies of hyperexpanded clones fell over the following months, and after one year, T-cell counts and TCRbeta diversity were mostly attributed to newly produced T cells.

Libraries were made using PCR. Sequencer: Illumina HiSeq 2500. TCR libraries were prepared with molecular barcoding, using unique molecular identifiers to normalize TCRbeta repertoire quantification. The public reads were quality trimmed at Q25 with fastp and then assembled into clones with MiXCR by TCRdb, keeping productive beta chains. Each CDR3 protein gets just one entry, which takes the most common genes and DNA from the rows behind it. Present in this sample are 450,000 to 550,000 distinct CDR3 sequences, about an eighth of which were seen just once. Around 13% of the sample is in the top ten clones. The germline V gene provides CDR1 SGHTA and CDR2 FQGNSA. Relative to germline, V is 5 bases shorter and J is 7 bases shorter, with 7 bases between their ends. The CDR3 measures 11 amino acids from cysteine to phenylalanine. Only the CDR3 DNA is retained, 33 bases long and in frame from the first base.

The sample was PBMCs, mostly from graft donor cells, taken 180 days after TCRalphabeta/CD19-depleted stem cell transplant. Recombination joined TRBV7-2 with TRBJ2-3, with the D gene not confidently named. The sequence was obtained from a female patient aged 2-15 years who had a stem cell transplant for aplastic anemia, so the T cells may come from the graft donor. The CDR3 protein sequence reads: CASSSRHTQYF. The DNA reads TGTGCCAGCAGCAGCAGACATACGCAGTATTTT.